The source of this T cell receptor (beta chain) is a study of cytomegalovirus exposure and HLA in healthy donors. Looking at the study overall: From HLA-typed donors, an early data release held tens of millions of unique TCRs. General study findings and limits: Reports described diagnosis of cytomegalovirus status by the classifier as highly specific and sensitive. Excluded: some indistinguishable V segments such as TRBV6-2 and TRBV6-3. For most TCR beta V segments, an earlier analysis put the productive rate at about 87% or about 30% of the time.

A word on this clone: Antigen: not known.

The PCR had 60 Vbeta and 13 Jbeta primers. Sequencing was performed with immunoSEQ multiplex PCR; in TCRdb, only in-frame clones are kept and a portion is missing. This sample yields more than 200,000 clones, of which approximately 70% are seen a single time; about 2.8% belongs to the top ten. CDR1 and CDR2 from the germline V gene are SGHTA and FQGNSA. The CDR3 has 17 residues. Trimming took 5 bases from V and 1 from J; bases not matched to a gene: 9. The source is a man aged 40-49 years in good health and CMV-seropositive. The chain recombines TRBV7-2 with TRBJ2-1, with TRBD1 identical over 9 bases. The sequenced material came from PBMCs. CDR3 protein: CASSTQGQGASYNEQFF. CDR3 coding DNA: TGTGCCAGCAGCACGCAGGGACAGGGTGCTTCCTACAATGAGCAGTTCTTC.